The sequence of this T cell receptor beta chain was determined in a study of human T cells and chemical hapten exposure. Across the whole study: Diphenylcyclopropenone doses were given weekly to the scalps of patients across the approximately 24-week study. Alopecia areata, totalis or universalis affected patients who were mostly female.

The sample holds a few counts of this clonotype. Its antigen is still unknown. CDR3 length equals 18 residues. V lost 6 bases to trimming and J lost 2 bases; unmatched junction nucleotides: 14. Looked up from germline, CDR1 is MNHEY and CDR2 is SVGEGT. Study results and limitations: Significantly greater numbers of large CDR3 similarity clusters came from expanded TCRs than from controls. There was no change with DPC sensitization in TCRs above 1 in 1000 frequency.

The time point denotes: patch test 2, 6 weeks after DPC sensitization. Treatment indicated: therapeutic diphenylcyclopropenone sensitization with weekly scalp DPC. TCRdb reprocessed the RACE reads via MiXCR and lists one record per CDR3 protein. The top ten hold less than 6.5% of the sample, which has around 360,000 distinct CDR3 sequences, just under 6.5% seen once. The TCR sequence derives from a woman between 18 and 30 years old with alopecia areata. Some clones in this sample may be carry-over from other donors' samples. The chain combines TRBV6-2 or TRBV6-3 with TRBJ1-2; 11 bases align to TRBD1. The sequencing used whole blood, collected in connection with sensitization to the hapten diphenylcyclopropenone (DPC). The CDR3 DNA reads as TGTGCCAGCAGATTATCCGGGACAGGGGGACCCCAGAACTATGGCTACACCTTC. Translated: CASRLSGTGGPQNYGYTF.